This T cell receptor (beta chain) was sequenced for a study of cytotoxic CD8 clonotypes in ibrutinib-treated CLL. Study in general: Outcomes included around 24 partial and 2 complete responses; after median roughly 69 months, roughly 14 stayed remitted and about twelve progressed. Findings of the study overall: Pretreatment clonality was elevated relative to age-matched healthy donors and paralleled circulating CD8+ T-cell counts.

Assay: immunoSEQ multiplex PCR; the TCRdb copy retains only in-frame clones and omits some. Of about 140,000 clones listed, 80% are singletons. Points on this clone: Its antigen is undetermined.

Germline V CDR1 and CDR2: LNHNV, YYDKDF (reference sequence). Trimming removed 0 bases from V and 2 bases from J, with 11 bases in between. The CDR3 extends over 16 amino acids. The chain has TRBV15 and TRBJ1-3; weak D call: TRBD1 (6 bases). This sequence was found in a human donor with chronic lymphocytic leukemia. This material consisted of PBMCs, taken after 36 months of ibrutinib treatment. Here the CDR3 DNA reads TGTGCCACCAGCAGAGATCGGACAGTTACTGGAAACACCATATATTTT. It codes for CATSRDRTVTGNTIYF.